This T cell receptor beta chain was recovered during a study of shared clonotypes between healthy human individuals. Study results and limitations: The donor pool, a small one, limited the genetic and exposure-history diversity represented.

Donors had no recently reported acute infections or vaccinations and were HIV-negative. CDR3 size: 16 residues. The junction had 7 bases not matched to a gene; V was cut back by 3 bases and J by 2 bases. The germline V gene has CDR1 LGHNA and CDR2 YSLEER. Profiling relied on immunoSEQ multiplex PCR, and the TCRdb table lists in-frame clones only, not all of them. Seen here are some 1 million clones, around 74% observed once, and the top ten hold approximately 1.5%. This clone appeared a few times. Its antigen is still unknown. The chain carries TRBV4-3 and TRBJ2-3; 8 bases map to TRBD2. This TCR derives from a man aged 18 to 29 in good health. Material for sequencing was memory CD4+ T cells sorted from blood. Subset: CD45RA-negative fraction. For the CDR3, the DNA is TGCGCCAGCAGCCACTCACTAGCGGACCCCACAGATACGCAGTATTTT. It encodes CASSHSLADPTDTQYF.